This T cell receptor (beta chain) was sequenced in a study of Tregs in tolerant kidney transplant recipients. At the level of the study: The nonmyeloablative bone marrow transplants came from related graft donors, with transient mixed chimerism. Study observations and caveats: Activated donor B cell expansion appeared to reveal the most relevant donor-specific TCRbeta repertoire.

Remarks on this clone: As yet, its antigen is unknown. The read comes to an end 3 residues before the CDR3 does, leaving the germline J gene to fill in the end.

The CDR3 contains 12 residues. Deletions cut 3 bases from V and 3 bases from J, with 9 bases between. Germline V CDR1 and CDR2: DFQATT, SNEGSKA (reference sequence). Sequenced by immunoSEQ multiplex PCR; TCRdb stores in-frame clones only, minus some. This listing includes 45,000 to 55,000 clones. CD4+CD25+CD127- Tregs, CD4+CD25- non-Tregs, CD4 and CD8 cells were sorted. Source: CD4+ T cells from blood, taken before the transplant. The clonotype comes from a human donor who received a combined kidney and bone marrow transplant. The V and J genes are TRBV20-1 and TRBJ2-7; D not resolved. CDR3 sequence: CSASPKLYEQYF. CDR3 DNA, as far as it was read: TGCAGTGCTAGTCCCAAGCTCTACGAG.